The present entry profiles one T cell receptor (beta chain) with its context. The data belong to a study of blood T cell repertoires in COVID-19. The CDR3 is 14 amino acids. Trimming at V came to 3 bases and at J to 5 bases, leaving 6 bases not matched to a gene. Germline V gene lookup returns CDR1 SGHRS and CDR2 YFSETQ. Repertoires were generated with immunoSEQ multiplex PCR, while TCRdb's copy carries only in-frame clones and drops some. The sample consists of 300,000 to 350,000 clones, over 75% of them appearing once. V and J are TRBV5-1 and TRBJ1-2, with 8 nucleotides matching TRBD1. Sequencing used peripheral blood. This TCR derives from a woman under 40 with COVID-19, enrolled during active disease. The CDR3 loop reads CASSSEGTGYGYTF. The CDR3 DNA reads TGCGCCAGCAGCTCGGAGGGGACAGGTTATGGCTACACCTTC.